This T cell receptor (beta chain) comes out of a study of blood T cell repertoires in COVID-19. The germline gives CDR1 SGHTA, CDR2 FQGTGA. With 3 bases clipped from V and 3 bases from J, the junction kept 3 bases outside the gene matches. This CDR3 comprises 15 residues. Clones were read by immunoSEQ multiplex PCR, and TCRdb kept only the in-frame ones, dropping some. The repertoire holds some 90,000 clones, with 86% as singletons. The source of this sequence is a woman of 80 years or more with acute or convalescent COVID-19. The sequenced sample consisted of peripheral blood. The rearrangement links TRBV7-3 to TRBJ2-1, with 9 bases aligning to TRBD2. The CDR3 reads CASSFSGGNYNEQFF. The CDR3 DNA follows: TGTGCCAGCAGCTTTAGCGGGGGAAACTACAATGAGCAGTTCTTC.